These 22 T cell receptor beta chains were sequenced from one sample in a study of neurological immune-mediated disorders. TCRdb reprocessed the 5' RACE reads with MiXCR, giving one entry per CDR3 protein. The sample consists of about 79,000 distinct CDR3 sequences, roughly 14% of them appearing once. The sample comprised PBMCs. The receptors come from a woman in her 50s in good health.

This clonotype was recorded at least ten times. DNA for the CDR3: TGTGCCATCACCCCAAAGGCCGGGACAGGGGGTAACACTGAAGCTTTCTTT. It yields the protein CAITPKAGTGGNTEAFF. The J gene is TRBJ1-1, the V gene TRBV10-3; 11 nucleotides line up with TRBD1. CDR3 length: 17 residues. CDR1 ENHRY and CDR2 SYGVKD come from the germline V gene. With 7 bases clipped from V and 2 bases from J, the junction kept 12 bases outside the gene matches.

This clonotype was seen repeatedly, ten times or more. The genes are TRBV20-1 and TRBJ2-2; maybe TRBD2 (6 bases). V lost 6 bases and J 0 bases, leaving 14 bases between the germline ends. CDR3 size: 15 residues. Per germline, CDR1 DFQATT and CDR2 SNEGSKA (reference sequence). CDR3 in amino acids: CSATTGVTNTGELFF. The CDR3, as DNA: TGCAGTGCGACGACGGGGGTGACGAACACCGGGGAGCTGTTTTTT.

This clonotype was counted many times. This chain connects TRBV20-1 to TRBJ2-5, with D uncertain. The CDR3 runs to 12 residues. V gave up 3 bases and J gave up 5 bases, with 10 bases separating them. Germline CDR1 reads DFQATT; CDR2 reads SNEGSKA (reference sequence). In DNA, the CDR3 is TGCAGTGCTAGGTCAGAATGGGAGACCCAGTACTTC. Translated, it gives CSARSEWETQYF.

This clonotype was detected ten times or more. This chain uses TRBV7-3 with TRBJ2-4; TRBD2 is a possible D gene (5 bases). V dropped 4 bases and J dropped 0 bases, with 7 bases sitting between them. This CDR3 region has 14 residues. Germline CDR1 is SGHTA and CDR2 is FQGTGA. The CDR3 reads CASSSTKAKNIQYF. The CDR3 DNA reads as TGTGCCAGCAGCTCGACTAAAGCCAAAAACATTCAGTACTTC.

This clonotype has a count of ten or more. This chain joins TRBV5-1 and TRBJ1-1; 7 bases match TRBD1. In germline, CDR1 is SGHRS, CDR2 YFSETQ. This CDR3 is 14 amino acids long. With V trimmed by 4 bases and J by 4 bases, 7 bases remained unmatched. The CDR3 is CASSVDRVGTEAFF. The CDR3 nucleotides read TGCGCCAGCAGCGTAGACAGGGTGGGCACTGAAGCTTTCTTT.

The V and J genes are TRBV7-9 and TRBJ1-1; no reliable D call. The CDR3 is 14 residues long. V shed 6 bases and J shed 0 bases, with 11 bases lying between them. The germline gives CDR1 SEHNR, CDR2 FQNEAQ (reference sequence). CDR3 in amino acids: CASRPQELNTEAFF. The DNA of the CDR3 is TGTGCCAGCAGGCCTCAGGAATTGAACACTGAAGCTTTCTTT.

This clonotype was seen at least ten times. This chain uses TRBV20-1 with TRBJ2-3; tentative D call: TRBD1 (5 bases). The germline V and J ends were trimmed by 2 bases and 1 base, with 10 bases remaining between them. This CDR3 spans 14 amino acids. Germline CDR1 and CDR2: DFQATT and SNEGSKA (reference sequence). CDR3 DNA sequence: TGCAGTGCTAGAAGGCAGGGTGGCACAGATACGCAGTATTTT. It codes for CSARRQGGTDTQYF.

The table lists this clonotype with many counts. The CDR3 protein is CSVEDVGGGPQHF. CDR3 nucleotides: TGCAGCGTTGAAGATGTGGGGGGGGGGCCCCAGCATTTT. The V call is TRBV29-1, the J call TRBJ1-5; TRBD1 might be the D (5 bases). V lost 0 bases and J 9 bases, leaving 12 bases between the germline ends. The germline gives CDR1 SQVTM, CDR2 ANQGSEA. The CDR3 loop spans 13 amino acids. The full variable domain, rest sourced from reference TRBV29-1 and TRBJ1-5, is SAVISQKPSRDICQRGTSLTIQCQVDSQVTMMFWYRQQPGQSLTLIATANQGSEATYESGFVIDKFPISRPNLTFSTLTVSNMSPEDSSIYLCSVEDVGGGPQHFGDGTRLSIL.

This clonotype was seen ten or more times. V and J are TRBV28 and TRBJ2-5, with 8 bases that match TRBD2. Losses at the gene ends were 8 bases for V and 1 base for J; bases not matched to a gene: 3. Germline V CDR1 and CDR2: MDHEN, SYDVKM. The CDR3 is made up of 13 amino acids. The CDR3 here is CASSSGRQETQYF. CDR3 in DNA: TGTGCCAGCTCTAGCGGGCGCCAAGAGACCCAGTACTTC.

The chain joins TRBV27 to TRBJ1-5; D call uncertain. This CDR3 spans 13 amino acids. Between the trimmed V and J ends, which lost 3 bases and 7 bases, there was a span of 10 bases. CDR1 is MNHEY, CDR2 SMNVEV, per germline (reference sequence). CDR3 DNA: TGTGCCAGCAGTTTCCGGGGTGGCCAGCCCCAGCATTTT. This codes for CASSFRGGQPQHF.

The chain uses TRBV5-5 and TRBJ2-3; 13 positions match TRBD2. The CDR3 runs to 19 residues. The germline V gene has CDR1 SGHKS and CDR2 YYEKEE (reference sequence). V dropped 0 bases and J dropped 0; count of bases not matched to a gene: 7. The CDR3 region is CASSLATSGGARSTDTQYF. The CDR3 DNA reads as TGTGCCAGCAGCTTGGCCACTAGCGGGGGGGCCCGAAGCACAGATACGCAGTATTTT.

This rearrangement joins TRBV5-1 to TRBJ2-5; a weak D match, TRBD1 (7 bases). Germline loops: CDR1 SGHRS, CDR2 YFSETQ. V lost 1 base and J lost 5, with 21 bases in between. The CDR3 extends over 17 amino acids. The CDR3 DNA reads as TGCGCCAGCAGCTTGACACCCGGAGGGGGCGCCGGGGAGACCCAGTACTTC. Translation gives CASSLTPGGGAGETQYF.

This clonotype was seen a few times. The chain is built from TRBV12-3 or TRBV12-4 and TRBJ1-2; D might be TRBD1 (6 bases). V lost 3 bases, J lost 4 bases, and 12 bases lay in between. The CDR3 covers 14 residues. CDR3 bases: TGTGCCAGCAGTTTCAGACAGGCCTTCTATGGCTACACCTTC. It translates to CASSFRQAFYGYTF.

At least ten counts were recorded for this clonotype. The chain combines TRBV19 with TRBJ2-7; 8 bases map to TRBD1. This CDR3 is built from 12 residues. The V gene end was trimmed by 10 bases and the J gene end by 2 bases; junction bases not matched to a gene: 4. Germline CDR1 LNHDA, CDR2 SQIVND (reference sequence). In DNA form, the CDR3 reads TGTGCCACCACAGGGGGGACCTACGAGCAGTACTTC. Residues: CATTGGTYEQYF.

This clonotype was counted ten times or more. The CDR3 loop is CASSLQGFQPQHF. CDR3 coding DNA: TGCGCCAGCAGCTTACAGGGTTTCCAGCCCCAGCATTTT. The chain combines TRBV5-1 with TRBJ1-5; perhaps TRBD1 as D (6 bases). Deletions cut 2 bases from V and 7 bases from J, with 10 bases between. Germline V gene lookup returns CDR1 SGHRS and CDR2 YFSETQ. The CDR3 length is 13 residues.

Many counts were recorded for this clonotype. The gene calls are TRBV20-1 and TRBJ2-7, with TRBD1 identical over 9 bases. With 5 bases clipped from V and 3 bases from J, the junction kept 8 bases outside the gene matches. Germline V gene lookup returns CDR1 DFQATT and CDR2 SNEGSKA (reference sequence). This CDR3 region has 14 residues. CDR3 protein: CSAGYPGQGYEQYF. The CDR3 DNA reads TGCAGTGCTGGGTATCCGGGACAGGGCTACGAGCAGTACTTC.

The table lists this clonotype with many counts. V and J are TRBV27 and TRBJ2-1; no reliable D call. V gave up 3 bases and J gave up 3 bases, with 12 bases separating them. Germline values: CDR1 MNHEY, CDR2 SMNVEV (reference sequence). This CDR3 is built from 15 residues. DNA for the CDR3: TGTGCCAGCAGTTTGGTAGGGCCCCTCTACAATGAGCAGTTCTTC. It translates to CASSLVGPLYNEQFF.

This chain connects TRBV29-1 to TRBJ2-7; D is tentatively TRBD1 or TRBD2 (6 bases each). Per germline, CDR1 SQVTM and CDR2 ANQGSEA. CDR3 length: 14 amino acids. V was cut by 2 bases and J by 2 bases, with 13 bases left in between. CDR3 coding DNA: TGCAGCGTTGAAAGGAAGGGGGGCACCTACGAGCAGTACTTC. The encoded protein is CSVERKGGTYEQYF.

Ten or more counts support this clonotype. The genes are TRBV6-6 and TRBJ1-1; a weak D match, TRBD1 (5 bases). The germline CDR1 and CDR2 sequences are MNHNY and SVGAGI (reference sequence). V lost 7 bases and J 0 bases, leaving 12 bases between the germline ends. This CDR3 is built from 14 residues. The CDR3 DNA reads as TGTGCCAGCAAGCAGGGACTCATGAACACTGAAGCTTTCTTT. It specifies CASKQGLMNTEAFF.

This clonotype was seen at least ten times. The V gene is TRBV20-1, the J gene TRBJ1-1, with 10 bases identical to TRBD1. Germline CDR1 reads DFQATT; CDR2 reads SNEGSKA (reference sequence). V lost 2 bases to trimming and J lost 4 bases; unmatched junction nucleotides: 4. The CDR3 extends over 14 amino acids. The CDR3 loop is CSARRQGALTEAFF. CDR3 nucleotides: TGCAGTGCTAGACGACAGGGGGCTCTCACTGAAGCTTTCTTT.

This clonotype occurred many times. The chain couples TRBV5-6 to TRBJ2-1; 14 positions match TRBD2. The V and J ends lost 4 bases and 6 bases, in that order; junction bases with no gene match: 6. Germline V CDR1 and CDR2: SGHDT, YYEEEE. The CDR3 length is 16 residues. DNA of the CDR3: TGTGCCAGCAGCCGAGGACTAGCGGGAGGAGGCAATGAGCAGTTCTTC. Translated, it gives CASSRGLAGGGNEQFF.

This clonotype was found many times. The CDR3 coding sequence is TGTGCCAGCAGCTTGAAGGGAGGGACTGAAGCTTTCTTT. The encoded protein is CASSLKGGTEAFF. The chain is built from TRBV7-6 and TRBJ1-1; D gene uncertain. Germline V gene sequence: CDR1 SGHVS, CDR2 FNYEAQ. This CDR3 has 13 residues. V dropped 3 bases and J dropped 5 bases, with 10 bases sitting between them.